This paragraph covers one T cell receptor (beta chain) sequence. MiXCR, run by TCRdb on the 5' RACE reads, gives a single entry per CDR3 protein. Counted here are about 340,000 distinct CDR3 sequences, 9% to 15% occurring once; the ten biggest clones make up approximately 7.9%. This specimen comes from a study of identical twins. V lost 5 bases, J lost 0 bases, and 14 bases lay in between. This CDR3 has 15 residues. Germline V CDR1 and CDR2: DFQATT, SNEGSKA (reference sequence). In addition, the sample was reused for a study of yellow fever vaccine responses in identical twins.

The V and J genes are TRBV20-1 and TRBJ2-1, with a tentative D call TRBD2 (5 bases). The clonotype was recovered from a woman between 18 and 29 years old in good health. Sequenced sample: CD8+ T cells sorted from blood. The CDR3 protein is CSALSGYDSYNEQFF. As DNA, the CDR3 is TGCAGTGCTTTGAGCGGTTATGACTCCTACAATGAGCAGTTCTTC.